A selection of T cell receptor beta chains follows, all from one sample in a study of Graves' ophthalmopathy and Graves' hyperthyroidism. TCRdb re-called the multiplex PCR reads through MiXCR, storing one row per CDR3 protein. The sample yields more than 550,000 distinct CDR3 sequences, under 50% seen once. Specimen: peripheral blood. These receptors all stem from an adult man with Graves' ophthalmopathy. Each CDR3 is given with its conserved first and last residue. D genes are given only for firm matches. The size field is filled for only some rows; it gives once, few, many or a size class.

j_gene | abundance | d_gene | v_gene | CDR3aa | CDR3nt
TRBJ2-6 | many | TRBD1 | TRBV2 | CASSPDRAGANVLTF | TGTGCCAGCAGTCCGGACAGGGCTGGGGCCAACGTCCTGACTTTC
TRBJ2-2 | many | . | TRBV7-9 | CASSPVLPNTGELFF | TGTGCCAGCAGCCCAGTGCTTCCGAACACCGGGGAGCTGTTTTTT
TRBJ1-2 | . | . | TRBV20-1 | CSATRGGGPGNYGYTF | TGCAGTGCCACAAGGGGCGGGGGGCCAGGGAATTATGGCTACACCTTC
TRBJ2-7 | . | . | TRBV29-1 | CSAKGEQYF | TGCAGCGCCAAGGGCGAGCAGTACTTC
TRBJ1-2 | . | . | TRBV25-1 | CASSEYSGENGYTF | TGTGCCAGCAGTGAATACTCAGGGGAGAATGGCTACACCTTC
TRBJ1-3 | . | . | TRBV10-3 | CAISEDGNSGNTIYF | TGTGCCATCAGTGAGGACGGAAACTCTGGAAACACCATATATTTT
TRBJ2-7 | . | TRBD1 | TRBV2 | CASRPRDRVAEQYF | TGTGCCAGCAGACCCCGGGACAGGGTCGCCGAGCAGTACTTC
TRBJ2-5 | . | . | TRBV30 | CAWVGEEETQYF | TGTGCCTGGGTGGGGGAGGAAGAGACCCAGTACTTC
TRBJ2-5 | few | TRBD1 | TRBV5-1 | CASSYGAGGETQYF | TGCGCCAGCAGCTACGGGGCAGGGGGAGAGACCCAGTACTTC
TRBJ2-5 | many | . | TRBV13 | CASSTRVHETQYF | TGTGCCAGCAGTACTAGGGTGCATGAGACCCAGTACTTC
TRBJ1-2 | . | TRBD1 | TRBV20-1 | CSARGNTGGADGYTF | TGCAGTGCTAGAGGCAATACAGGGGGCGCAGATGGCTACACCTTC
TRBJ1-1 | . | . | TRBV12-3/TRBV12-4 | CASSSGEHGAPEAFF | TGTGCCAGCAGTTCCGGGGAGCATGGAGCCCCTGAAGCTTTCTTT
TRBJ2-7 | . | . | TRBV2 | CAGSASRVSVAEQYF | TGTGCCGGCAGTGCTAGCCGCGTTTCGGTGGCCGAGCAGTACTTC
TRBJ2-7 | many | TRBD1 | TRBV10-3 | CASSEVTGGLLEQYF | TGTGCCAGCAGTGAAGTGACAGGGGGCTTACTCGAGCAGTACTTC
TRBJ1-4 | . | TRBD1 | TRBV7-9 | CASSLDRGLVYRNEKLFF | TGTGCCAGCAGCTTAGACAGGGGGCTCGTCTACCGTAATGAAAAACTGTTTTTT
TRBJ1-5 | many | . | TRBV12-3/TRBV12-4 | CASKRRAGQPQHF | TGTGCCAGCAAGCGTAGGGCGGGTCAGCCCCAGCATTTT
TRBJ2-1 | . | . | TRBV29-1 | CSVAWPGSSEDEQFF | TGCAGCGTTGCCTGGCCTGGATCTAGCGAGGATGAGCAGTTCTTC
TRBJ2-2 | . | TRBD1 | TRBV5-1 | CASSVDRGLVRELFF | TGCGCCAGCAGCGTGGACAGGGGGCTGGTCAGGGAGCTGTTTTTT
TRBJ2-5 | . | . | TRBV20-1 | CSARGTAESQETQYF | TGCAGTGCTAGAGGGACCGCGGAGTCACAAGAGACCCAGTACTTC
TRBJ2-5 | . | . | TRBV20-1 | CSARRGGGQYF | TGCAGTGCTAGAAGAGGAGGGGGCCAGTACTTC
TRBJ2-1 | . | . | TRBV7-9 | CASSSPRDRKHNEQFF | TGTGCCAGCAGCTCGCCTCGAGACAGGAAACACAATGAGCAGTTCTTC
TRBJ1-5 | few | . | TRBV7-9 | CASRGGQLRQPQHF | TGTGCCAGCAGGGGCGGACAGTTGCGTCAGCCCCAGCATTTT
TRBJ1-1 | many | TRBD1 | TRBV24-1 | CATSGGQASRAFF | TGTGCCACCAGTGGGGGACAGGCTTCGCGGGCTTTCTTT
TRBJ1-2 | . | . | TRBV29-1 | CSVEPNAGANSGYTF | TGCAGCGTGGAGCCCAACGCAGGGGCTAATAGTGGCTACACCTTC
TRBJ2-5 | few | TRBD2 | TRBV6-1 | CASSDGLAGFRSQYF | TGTGCCAGCAGTGACGGACTAGCGGGTTTTAGGTCCCAGTACTTC
TRBJ1-2 | . | TRBD1 | TRBV2 | CASRTGGEGYTF | TGTGCCAGCAGGACAGGGGGCGAAGGCTACACCTTC
TRBJ1-3 | . | TRBD1 | TRBV12-5 | CASGLVLGTGVTGNTIYF | TGTGCTAGTGGTTTGGTACTTGGGACAGGCGTAACGGGGAACACCATATATTTT
TRBJ1-6 | many | TRBD1 | TRBV19 | CASSSTGGRDSPLHF | TGTGCCAGTAGTTCTACAGGGGGTCGGGATTCACCCCTCCACTTT
TRBJ2-7 | many | TRBD1 | TRBV7-8 | CASSFDRARDEQYF | TGTGCCAGCAGCTTCGACAGGGCAAGGGACGAGCAGTACTTC
TRBJ1-2 | once | . | TRBV7-9 | CASSLASGSRYTF | TGTGCCAGCAGCTTAGCTTCTGGGAGTCGCTACACCTTC
TRBJ2-7 | many | TRBD2 | TRBV9 | CASSVERGAMAYEQYF | TGTGCCAGCAGCGTAGAGCGGGGGGCGATGGCCTACGAGCAGTACTTC
TRBJ2-5 | . | TRBD1 | TRBV2 | CASSRQGVWAETQYF | TGTGCCAGCTCCCGACAGGGGGTATGGGCAGAGACCCAGTACTTC
TRBJ1-1 | many | . | TRBV7-8 | CASSPIGWVRVNTEAFF | TGTGCCAGCAGCCCAATAGGGTGGGTGCGGGTGAACACTGAAGCTTTCTTT
TRBJ2-6 | . | . | TRBV10-3 | CAISRQNNVLTF | TGTGCCATCTCGCGACAGAACAACGTCCTGACTTTC
TRBJ2-7 | few | TRBD2 | TRBV10-3 | CASSYFSGGAYEQYF | TGTGCCAGCAGTTACTTTAGCGGGGGGGCCTACGAGCAGTACTTC
TRBJ1-2 | many | . | TRBV20-1 | CSARPRENYGYTF | TGCAGTGCTAGACCCAGGGAAAACTATGGCTACACCTTC
TRBJ2-5 | . | TRBD2 | TRBV20-1 | CSASSAYLAGGAEETQYF | TGCAGTGCTAGCTCAGCTTATCTAGCGGGGGGGGCGGAAGAGACCCAGTACTTC
TRBJ2-5 | few | . | TRBV30 | CAWSGGSETQYF | TGTGCCTGGAGTGGGGGCAGCGAGACCCAGTACTTC
TRBJ2-3 | . | TRBD2 | TRBV20-1 | CSAKAGGPTDTQYF | TGCAGTGCTAAGGCGGGGGGGCCTACAGATACGCAGTATTTT
TRBJ1-1 | . | . | TRBV6-5 | CASSYLGTKNTEAFF | TGTGCCAGCAGTTACCTCGGGACAAAGAACACTGAAGCTTTCTTT
TRBJ1-5 | many | . | TRBV2 | CASMEGGVGQPQHF | TGTGCCAGCATGGAGGGAGGGGTCGGTCAGCCCCAGCATTTT
TRBJ1-4 | . | TRBD1 | TRBV7-8 | CASSSSSDRINEKLFF | TGTGCCAGCAGCTCCTCCTCGGACAGGATTAATGAAAAACTGTTTTTT
TRBJ1-5 | few | . | TRBV10-3 | CASTLQGTQPQHF | TGTGCCAGCACCCTACAGGGTACTCAGCCCCAGCATTTT
TRBJ2-6 | . | . | TRBV30 | CAWRLGANVLTF | TGTGCCTGGAGGCTTGGGGCCAACGTCCTGACTTTC
TRBJ2-1 | . | TRBD2 | TRBV7-2 | CASSIRSFSTGGNEQFF | TGTGCCAGCAGCATCCGGTCGTTCTCAACGGGGGGGAATGAGCAGTTCTTC
TRBJ1-5 | many | TRBD1 | TRBV2 | CASTLLQGGQPQHF | TGTGCCAGCACCTTACTACAGGGGGGCCAGCCCCAGCATTTT
TRBJ2-2 | . | . | TRBV7-9 | CASSLMPSPTGELFF | TGTGCCAGCAGCTTAATGCCCAGCCCTACCGGGGAGCTGTTTTTT
TRBJ2-7 | few | . | TRBV5-6 | CASSQTQGSYEQYF | TGCGCCAGCAGCCAAACACAGGGTTCCTACGAGCAGTACTTC
TRBJ1-1 | . | . | TRBV6-1 | CAGGVSANMNTEAFF | TGTGCCGGGGGGGTTTCAGCTAACATGAACACTGAAGCTTTCTTT
TRBJ1-4 | . | TRBD1 | TRBV4-2 | CASSQDGATTGGEKLFF | TGTGCCAGCAGCCAAGATGGGGCCACCACAGGGGGTGAAAAACTGTTTTTT
TRBJ2-7 | few | . | TRBV3-1 | CASSQDWAVPYEQYF | TGTGCCAGCAGCCAAGATTGGGCAGTCCCCTACGAGCAGTACTTC
TRBJ1-6 | few | . | TRBV30 | CAWSRGLTMDSPLHF | TGTGCCTGGAGTCGAGGGCTTACGATGGATTCACCCCTCCACTTT
TRBJ2-5 | . | TRBD2 | TRBV20-1 | CSANLAGVTDTQYF | TGCAGTGCTAACCTAGCGGGAGTCACAGATACGCAGTACTTC
TRBJ2-2 | many | . | TRBV9 | CASSGGRGKTGELFF | TGTGCCAGCAGCGGGGGCAGGGGAAAGACCGGGGAGCTGTTTTTT
TRBJ1-4 | . | TRBD1 | TRBV25-1 | CASSERGTGSSNEKLFF | TGTGCCAGCAGTGAACGGGGGACAGGGTCATCTAATGAAAAACTGTTTTTT
TRBJ2-5 | . | . | TRBV20-1 | CSARATWKNETQYF | TGCAGTGCTAGAGCAACATGGAAAAACGAGACCCAGTACTTC
TRBJ1-2 | . | TRBD1 | TRBV19 | CASSKGQGIGTGHYGYTF | TGTGCCAGTAGTAAGGGACAGGGTATCGGAACCGGTCACTATGGCTACACCTTC
TRBJ2-2 | . | . | TRBV24-1 | CATSTGRTGELFF | TGTGCCACGTCGACAGGAAGAACCGGGGAGCTGTTTTTT
TRBJ2-5 | many | . | TRBV7-9 | CASSSRSTSMDEGTQYF | TGTGCCAGCAGCTCCAGGTCTACTAGCATGGATGAAGGGACCCAGTACTTC